The entry that follows covers one TCR beta chain sequence. Its antigen is not identified. These data come from a study of graft-versus-host responses after intestinal transplantation. Notes on the study in general: Early post-transplant declines in HvG were associated with peak levels of circulating GvH clones.

J was trimmed by 5 bases and V by 7 bases; bases with no gene match: 11. Per germline, CDR1 MDHEN and CDR2 SYDVKM. The CDR3 spans 15 residues. Using immunoSEQ multiplex PCR, the repertoire was profiled, and TCRdb retains in-frame clones only, with some absent. The sample includes over 100,000 clones, approximately 96% of them seen just once. The chain couples TRBV28 to TRBJ1-5, with 7 bases aligning to TRBD1. This receptor was taken from a human donor who received an intestinal transplant. The source was unstimulated CD8+ T cells sorted from spleen or lymph node cells, collected before intestinal transplant. CDR3 in amino acids: CASTFDREGYQPQHF. CDR3 coding DNA: TGTGCCAGCACCTTCGACAGGGAGGGGTATCAGCCCCAGCATTTT. The variable domain in full, with the rest retrieved from reference TRBV28 and TRBJ1-5, is DVKVTQSSRYLVKRTGEKVFLECVQDMDHENMFWYRQDPGLGLRLIYFSYDVKMKEKGDIPEGYSVSREKKERFSLILESASTNQTSMYLCASTFDREGYQPQHFGDGTRLSIL.